The 15 T cell receptor beta chains below were found in one sample sequenced in a study of blood T cell repertoires in COVID-19. Clones were sequenced by immunoSEQ multiplex PCR, and TCRdb holds only the in-frame ones, with some missing. Counted here are fewer than 200,000 clones, just under 85% occurring once; the ten biggest clones make up around 8.9%. Sequenced: peripheral blood. Receptors originate from a woman of 80 years or more with COVID-19, enrolled during active disease.

This chain links TRBV7-9 with TRBJ1-6; D remains unclear. Germline V gene lookup returns CDR1 SEHNR and CDR2 FQNEAQ (reference sequence). There are 13 residues in the CDR3. V lost 7 bases and J 9 bases, leaving 13 bases between the germline ends. CDR3: CASTVLSRSPLHF. The CDR3 region has the DNA TGTGCCAGCACCGTCTTGAGCCGTTCACCCCTCCACTTT.

This chain links TRBV7-6 with TRBJ2-7; the match to TRBD1 covers 10 bases. This CDR3 is built from 14 residues. V was pared by 7 bases and J by 6 bases, with 9 bases of the junction left unmatched. Per the germline V gene, CDR1 is SGHVS and CDR2 is FNYEAQ. CDR3 residues: CASTPGTGESEQYF. The DNA of the CDR3 is TGTGCCAGCACCCCCGGGACAGGGGAAAGCGAGCAGTACTTC.

This chain joins TRBV2 and TRBJ2-6, with D possibly TRBD2 on 6 matching bases. The length of the CDR3 is 14 residues. V dropped 8 bases and J dropped 2 bases, with 10 bases sitting between them. CDR1 is SNHLY, CDR2 FYNNEI, per germline. This CDR3 is CASGGYTGANVLTF. In nucleotides, the CDR3 is TGTGCCAGCGGGGGGTACACTGGGGCCAACGTCCTGACTTTC.

This clone was observed a single time. The V gene is TRBV7-9, the J gene TRBJ2-7; 13 bases map to TRBD2. V shed 3 bases and J 3 bases; nucleotides not matched to a gene: 2. The CDR3 is made up of 15 amino acids. Germline V gene lookup returns CDR1 SEHNR and CDR2 FQNEAQ (reference sequence). The CDR3 DNA sequence: TGTGCCAGCAGCTTGACTAGCGGGGGGTTCTACGAGCAGTACTTC. It yields the protein CASSLTSGGFYEQYF.

This clone was observed once. CDR3 coding DNA: TGTGCCAGGAGGGCAGGTGCGCTTGAGACCCAGTACTTC. This sequence encodes CARRAGALETQYF. This chain uses TRBV21-1 with TRBJ2-5; the D call in the table, TRBD2, was not verified against the DNA. TRBV21-1 is assigned pseudogene status. The CDR3 has 13 amino acids.

This chain joins TRBV3-1 (or the pseudogene TRBV3-2) and TRBJ1-1; 8 positions match TRBD1. The ends lost 1 base at V and 2 bases at J; junction bases unmatched: 6. This CDR3 has 16 amino acids. The germline CDR1 and CDR2 sequences are LGHDT and YNNKEL (reference sequence). The CDR3 region is CASSQAFGTGNTEAFF. CDR3 nucleotides: TGTGCCAGCAGCCAAGCATTCGGGACAGGTAACACTGAAGCTTTCTTT.

This clone was seen a single time. The chain couples TRBV19 to TRBJ1-1; D gene ambiguous. The V gene lost 5 bases and the J gene lost 1 base, with 11 bases spanning the gap. The germline V gene encodes CDR1 LNHDA and CDR2 SQIVND (reference sequence). The CDR3 runs 14 residues. The CDR3 loop reads CASSEGVWNTEAFF. The CDR3 nucleotides read TGTGCCAGTAGTGAGGGCGTATGGAACACTGAAGCTTTCTTT.

The rearrangement uses TRBV10-3 and TRBJ1-2; maybe TRBD1 (6 bases). V was shortened by 0 bases and J by 7 bases, with 9 bases between the two germline ends. This CDR3 is 13 amino acids long. CDR1 is ENHRY and CDR2 is SYGVKD in the germline V gene. The CDR3 protein is CAISESGGSGYTF. The CDR3 nucleotides are TGTGCCATCAGTGAGTCTGGGGGCTCTGGCTACACCTTC.

The V call is TRBV7-9, the J call TRBJ1-1, with D possibly matching TRBD1 (6 bases). Germline loops: CDR1 SEHNR, CDR2 FQNEAQ (reference sequence). The V end was cut by 3 bases, the J end by 7 bases, with 12 bases between. The CDR3 extends over 13 amino acids. CDR3 region: CASSFTGLGEAFF. The CDR3 bases are TGTGCCAGCAGCTTTACAGGGCTTGGTGAAGCTTTCTTT.

This clone was detected only once. The rearrangement links TRBV5-1 to TRBJ2-5; 8 bases align to TRBD2. With 0 bases clipped from V and 4 bases from J, the junction kept 11 bases outside the gene matches. The CDR3 contains 17 residues. Per the germline V gene, CDR1 is SGHRS and CDR2 is YFSETQ. The CDR3 spells CASSLAPSGSGGETQYF. DNA for the CDR3: TGCGCCAGCAGCTTGGCCCCTAGCGGGTCGGGGGGAGAGACCCAGTACTTC.

The genes are TRBV5-1 and TRBJ1-1, with 10 bases identical to TRBD1. The germline V gene encodes CDR1 SGHRS and CDR2 YFSETQ. The CDR3 runs 16 residues. V lost 4 bases and J lost 10; bases outside the gene matches: 16. DNA for the CDR3: TGCGCCAGCAGCCAAACGCAGACAGGGGGCTTATCGGTAGCTTTCTTT. Translating it yields CASSQTQTGGLSVAFF.

The DNA of the CDR3 is TGCAGTGCTAGTACATACGACAGGGGGCGAACTAGCGGGAGGGATGGTGAGCAGTTCTTC. This sequence encodes CSASTYDRGRTSGRDGEQFF. V is TRBV20-1 and J is TRBJ2-1; 13 bases line up with TRBD2. Germline V gene sequence: CDR1 DFQATT, CDR2 SNEGSKA (reference sequence). The trim removed 3 bases at V and 9 bases at J, leaving 23 bases unmatched. This CDR3 has 20 amino acids.

The V call is TRBV2, the J call TRBJ2-3; TRBD2 aligns across 13 bases. The germline V gene has CDR1 SNHLY and CDR2 FYNNEI. The CDR3 runs 18 residues. Trimming took 7 bases from V and 5 from J; bases not matched to a gene: 15. The DNA of the CDR3 is TGTGCCAGCACCCCGGGACTAGCGGGGAGTAGAGCCCGAGATACGCAGTATTTT. Translating it yields CASTPGLAGSRARDTQYF.

The V call is TRBV2, the J call TRBJ1-5; TRBD1 matches at 8 bases. The CDR3 is made up of 14 amino acids. Germline V gene sequence: CDR1 SNHLY, CDR2 FYNNEI. V gave up 6 bases and J gave up 5 bases; unmatched junction bases: 6. In nucleotides, the CDR3 is TGTGCCAGCAGGGCCTCGACAGGGGATCAGCCCCAGCATTTT. Translating gives CASRASTGDQPQHF.

This chain connects TRBV9 to TRBJ1-1, with D perhaps TRBD1 (6 bases). Trimming removed 3 bases from V and 8 bases from J, with 17 bases in between. The CDR3 has 14 residues. Looked up from germline, CDR1 is SGDLS and CDR2 is YYNGEE. This CDR3 reads CASSDLPGGAEAFF. CDR3 coding DNA: TGTGCCAGCAGCGATCTTCCTGGGGGGGCAGAAGCTTTCTTT.